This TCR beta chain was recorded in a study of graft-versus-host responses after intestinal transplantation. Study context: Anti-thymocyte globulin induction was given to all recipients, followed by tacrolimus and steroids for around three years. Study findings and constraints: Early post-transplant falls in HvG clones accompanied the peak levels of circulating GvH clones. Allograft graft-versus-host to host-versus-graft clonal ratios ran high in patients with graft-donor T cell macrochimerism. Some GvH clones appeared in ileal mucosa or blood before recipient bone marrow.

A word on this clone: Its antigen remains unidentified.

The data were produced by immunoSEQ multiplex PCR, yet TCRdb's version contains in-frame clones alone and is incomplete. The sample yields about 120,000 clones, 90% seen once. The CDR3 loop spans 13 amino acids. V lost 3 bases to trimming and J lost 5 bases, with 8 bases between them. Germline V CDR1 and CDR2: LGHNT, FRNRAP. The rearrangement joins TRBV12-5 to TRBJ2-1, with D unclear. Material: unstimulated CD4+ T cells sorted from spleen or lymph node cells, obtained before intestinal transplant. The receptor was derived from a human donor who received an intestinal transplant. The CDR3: CASGFNTHNEQFF. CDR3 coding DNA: TGTGCTAGTGGTTTCAACACCCACAATGAGCAGTTCTTC.